This entry lists 25 T cell receptor beta chains sequenced from one sample in a study of CD8 T cells in Susac syndrome. Random hexamers were used to reverse transcribe the RNA input (about 0.5 to 1 ug). One entry per CDR3 protein, called by TCRdb with MiXCR from the immunoSEQ multiplex PCR reads. The table lists tens of thousands of distinct CDR3 sequences, around 96% of them singletons. The sample was CD8+ T cells from PBMCs. All receptors come from a human donor with multiple sclerosis.

In the case of this clonotype: Relative to the germline gene, one junction end is altered; a read error may explain this. The rearrangement uses TRBV5-1 and TRBJ2-2; D is undetermined. Germline CDR1 is SGHRS and CDR2 is YFSETQ. The CDR3 contains 12 residues. CDR3 sequence reads: CASSYNNGELFF. The CDR3, as DNA: TGCGCCAGCAGCTACAACAACGGGGAGCTGTTTTTT. Full variable domain (outside the CDR3, taken from reference TRBV5-1 and TRBJ2-2): KAGVTQTPRYLIKTRGQQVTLSCSPISGHRSVSWYQQTPGQGLQFLFEYFSETQRNKGNFPGRFSGRQFSNSRSEMNVSTLELGDSALYLCASSYNNGELFFGEGSRLTVL.

V gene TRBV7-6 combines with J gene TRBJ2-7, with D possibly being TRBD1 (5 bases). The germline CDR1 and CDR2 sequences are SGHVS and FNYEAQ. V was pared by 6 bases and J by 6 bases, with 12 bases between. This CDR3 region has 12 residues. CDR3 in DNA: TGTGCCAGCAGTCACAGGACCCTCGAGCAGTACTTC. Its protein product is CASSHRTLEQYF.

The chain uses TRBV27 and TRBJ2-1, with 13 bases matching TRBD2. The V gene end was trimmed by 6 bases and the J gene end by 8 bases; junction bases not matched to a gene: 7. CDR3 length: 15 amino acids. CDR1 MNHEY and CDR2 SMNVEV come from the germline V gene (reference sequence). The CDR3 region has the DNA TGTGCCAGCAGCATTCAAGGACTAGCGGGAGATGAGCAGTTCTTC. Its translation is CASSIQGLAGDEQFF.

J is TRBJ2-7 and V is TRBV7-6; tentatively, D is TRBD1 or TRBD2 (5 bases each). This CDR3 region has 15 residues. The V end lost 5 bases, the J end lost 3 bases, and 17 bases lay between the germline ends. Germline V CDR1 and CDR2: SGHVS, FNYEAQ. This chain's CDR3 is CASSPETGTFYEQYF. The CDR3 bases are TGTGCCAGCAGCCCGGAGACCGGGACCTTCTACGAGCAGTACTTC. Full variable domain (rest looked up from reference TRBV7-6 and TRBJ2-7): GAGVSQSPRYKVTKRGQDVALRCDPISGHVSLYWYRQALGQGPEFLTYFNYEAQQDKSGLPNDRFSAERPEGSISTLTIQRTEQRDSAMYRCASSPETGTFYEQYFGPGTRLTVT.

The J gene is TRBJ2-1, the V gene TRBV27; 9 bases are a match to TRBD2. Germline V gene data show CDR1 as MNHEY and CDR2 as SMNVEV (reference sequence). Losses at the gene ends were 3 bases for V and 0 bases for J; bases not matched to a gene: 0. This CDR3 has 15 amino acids. The CDR3 here is CASSFSGSSYNEQFF. CDR3 sequence (DNA): TGTGCCAGCAGTTTTAGCGGGAGCTCCTACAATGAGCAGTTCTTC.

The V and J genes are TRBV3-1 and TRBJ2-1; no clear D. The CDR3 has 15 residues. V was trimmed by 4 bases and J by 8 bases, leaving 18 bases between them. Germline V CDR1 and CDR2: LGHDT, YNNKEL (reference sequence). The CDR3 here is CASSPGIDTNDEQFF. CDR3 coding DNA: TGTGCCAGCAGCCCCGGCATTGACACAAATGATGAGCAGTTCTTC.

The sample holds one count of this clonotype. This sequence joins TRBV6-6 and TRBJ1-2; D is ambiguous. Germline CDR1 MNHNY, CDR2 SVGAGI (reference sequence). The ends were cut back, 4 bases at V and 4 bases at J, with 10 bases in the middle. The CDR3 is 13 amino acids. CDR3 DNA sequence: TGTGCCAGCAGTTCGACCCAGGCCTATGGCTACACCTTC. Protein sequence: CASSSTQAYGYTF.

The chain has TRBV2 and TRBJ2-4; the D call may be TRBD1 or TRBD2 (5 bases each). This CDR3 comprises 12 residues. The germline gives CDR1 SNHLY, CDR2 FYNNEI. V lost 2 bases to trimming and J lost 14 bases, with 13 bases between them. CDR3 DNA sequence: TGTGCCAGCAGTGAATTGGGGGTCTGGGAGTACTTC. As protein: CASSELGVWEYF.

V and J are TRBV5-6 and TRBJ2-7; 10 positions agree with TRBD1. CDR3 size: 15 residues. V shed 4 bases, J shed 3 bases, and the junction held 7 bases outside the gene matches. Looked up from germline, CDR1 is SGHDT and CDR2 is YYEEEE. The CDR3 is CASSQGQGILYEQYF. DNA of the CDR3: TGTGCCAGCAGCCAGGGACAGGGGATTCTCTACGAGCAGTACTTC.

This rearrangement joins TRBV5-1 to TRBJ2-2, with TRBD1 as a possible D gene (5 bases). Germline loops: CDR1 SGHRS, CDR2 YFSETQ. Between the trimmed V and J ends, which lost 2 bases and 4 bases, there was a span of 12 bases. The CDR3 loop spans 15 amino acids. The CDR3 DNA sequence: TGCGCCAGCAGCTTACAGGATTTGGGCACCGGGGAGCTGTTTTTT. Translating gives CASSLQDLGTGELFF.

This rearrangement joins TRBV30 to TRBJ2-2, with D perhaps matching TRBD2 (5 bases). The CDR3 contains 12 residues. V lost 2 bases to trimming and J lost 7 bases, with 8 bases between them. Germline loops: CDR1 GTSNPN, CDR2 SVGIG (reference sequence). This CDR3 reads CAWSRTHGELFF. CDR3 DNA sequence: TGTGCCTGGAGTCGGACTCACGGGGAGCTGTTTTTT.

The J gene is TRBJ2-1, the V gene TRBV25-1; D tentatively fits TRBD1 or TRBD2 (5 bases each). Per the germline V gene, CDR1 is MGHDK and CDR2 is SYGVNS. The germline V and J ends were trimmed by 2 bases and 6 bases, with 11 bases remaining between them. The CDR3 has 14 residues. The CDR3 DNA reads TGTGCCAGCAGTGAAGCTGGGACCGTCAATGAGCAGTTCTTC. Translating gives CASSEAGTVNEQFF.

V usage is TRBV4-3 and J usage is TRBJ2-1; 10 bases map to TRBD2. With 1 base clipped from V and 7 bases from J, the junction kept 10 bases outside the gene matches. The CDR3 runs to 17 residues. Germline CDR1 LGHNA, CDR2 YSLEER. CDR3 sequence: CASSQGPGTSVGNEQFF. CDR3 DNA: TGCGCCAGCAGCCAAGGTCCCGGGACTAGCGTTGGTAATGAGCAGTTCTTC.

The rearrangement uses TRBV5-1 and TRBJ2-5, with 7 bases matching TRBD1. Germline values: CDR1 SGHRS, CDR2 YFSETQ. V lost 3 bases to trimming and J lost 2 bases; unmatched junction nucleotides: 10. The CDR3 runs to 16 residues. CDR3 region: CASSSRVGTEQETQYF. In DNA form, the CDR3 reads TGCGCCAGCAGCTCCCGTGTCGGGACAGAGCAAGAGACCCAGTACTTC.

Notes on this clonotype: One end of the junction is discordant with germline, which a read error may explain. V gene TRBV5-5 combines with J gene TRBJ2-7; D possibly corresponds to TRBD2 (5 bases). From germline, CDR1 is SGHKS and CDR2 YYEKEE (reference sequence). CDR3 length equals 15 residues. The CDR3 DNA reads as TGTGCCAGCAGCTTGAGGACTCCCAGCTCCGACGAGCAGTACTTC. It translates to CASSLRTPSSDEQYF. Full variable domain (outside the CDR3, taken from reference TRBV5-5 and TRBJ2-7): DAGVTQSPTHLIKTRGQQVTLRCSPISGHKSVSWYQQVLGQGPQFIFQYYEKEERGRGNFPDRFSARQFPNYSSELNVNALLLGDSALYLCASSLRTPSSDEQYFGPGTRLTVT.

This clonotype showed up just a few times. The chain employs TRBV10-3 and TRBJ2-3; the match to TRBD2 covers 16 bases. CDR3 size: 18 residues. Germline assignment: CDR1 ENHRY and CDR2 SYGVKD. The trim removed 10 bases at V and 2 bases at J, leaving 12 bases unmatched. CDR3 sequence reads: CATMGLAGGESATDTQYF. The DNA for the CDR3 is TGTGCCACCATGGGACTAGCGGGAGGGGAGTCGGCCACAGATACGCAGTATTTT.

This sequence joins TRBV19 and TRBJ2-1; 8 bases are a match to TRBD2. Germline CDR1 reads LNHDA; CDR2 reads SQIVND (reference sequence). Trimming took 5 bases from V and 8 from J; bases not matched to a gene: 8. The CDR3 consists of 14 residues. The CDR3 region is CASSPSGGAYEQFF. CDR3 sequence (DNA): TGTGCCAGTAGTCCATCCGGGGGGGCCTATGAGCAGTTCTTC.

This clonotype was seen just once. The genes are TRBV19 and TRBJ2-4; no reliable D call. The germline V gene encodes CDR1 LNHDA and CDR2 SQIVND (reference sequence). The CDR3 covers 15 residues. The V end lost 3 bases, the J end lost 6 bases, and 15 bases lay between the germline ends. CDR3 residues: CASSILPVPGNIQYF. In nucleotides, the CDR3 is TGTGCCAGTAGTATTTTACCCGTACCAGGAAACATTCAGTACTTC.

CDR3 DNA sequence: TGTGCCTGGAGTGCTCAGATTTCCAGGGCTACCTACGAGCAGTACTTC. Translating gives CAWSAQISRATYEQYF. The chain recombines TRBV30 with TRBJ2-7, with D perhaps TRBD1 (5 bases). Germline V gives CDR1 GTSNPN, CDR2 SVGIG (reference sequence). Trimming cost V 1 base and J 2 bases, with 18 bases left between them. The CDR3 loop spans 16 amino acids.

The J gene is TRBJ2-7, the V gene TRBV3-1; D gene ambiguous. The CDR3 runs 13 residues. CDR1 LGHDT and CDR2 YNNKEL come from the germline V gene (reference sequence). Trimming left V 0 bases short and J 3 bases short, with 6 bases between. CDR3 protein: CASSQESDYEQYF. The CDR3 nucleotides read TGTGCCAGCAGCCAAGAGTCCGACTACGAGCAGTACTTC.

The rearrangement uses TRBV7-8 and TRBJ1-5; maybe TRBD1 (6 bases). This CDR3 has 18 amino acids. Trimming stripped 4 bases from V and 0 bases from J, with 19 bases between. The germline gives CDR1 SGHVS, CDR2 FQNEAQ. CDR3 loop: CASSSFPWTEDSNQPQHF. CDR3 nucleotides: TGTGCCAGCAGCTCCTTCCCTTGGACAGAGGATAGCAATCAGCCCCAGCATTTT.

This clonotype was seen a few times. V usage is TRBV27 and J usage is TRBJ2-1; D unclear. Per the germline V gene, CDR1 is MNHEY and CDR2 is SMNVEV (reference sequence). The CDR3 has 14 residues. Trimming removed 3 bases at V and 0 bases at J, with 6 bases between. CDR3 in amino acids: CASSLGASYNEQFF. DNA of the CDR3: TGTGCCAGCAGTTTGGGTGCCTCCTACAATGAGCAGTTCTTC.

The rearrangement links TRBV27 to TRBJ2-7, with D possibly TRBD1 on 6 matching bases. CDR1 and CDR2 (germline): MNHEY, SMNVEV (reference sequence). V was pared by 5 bases and J by 1 base, with 18 bases between. This CDR3 region has 16 residues. The chain's CDR3 is CASSPRGQGKSYEQYF. CDR3 nucleotide sequence: TGTGCCAGCAGTCCCCGTGGGCAGGGGAAGTCCTACGAGCAGTACTTC.

The J gene is TRBJ2-5, the V gene TRBV7-6, with 10 bases identical to TRBD1. After removal of 1 base from V and 2 bases from J, the junction contained 4 bases not matched to a gene. Germline values: CDR1 SGHVS, CDR2 FNYEAQ. The CDR3 has 16 residues. CDR3: CASSLGGTGAQETQYF. CDR3 in DNA: TGTGCCAGCAGCTTAGGGGGGACAGGGGCGCAAGAGACCCAGTACTTC.

V usage is TRBV7-9 and J usage is TRBJ1-5, with D possibly matching TRBD1 (6 bases). CDR1 is SEHNR and CDR2 is FQNEAQ in the germline V gene (reference sequence). The CDR3 sequence is 14 residues long. Trimming stripped 6 bases from V and 0 bases from J, with 9 bases between. The CDR3 region is CASRSQGSNQPQHF. In DNA, the CDR3 is TGTGCCAGCAGATCACAGGGTAGCAATCAGCCCCAGCATTTT.